This T cell receptor (beta chain) was identified in a study of radiation and T cells in renal cell carcinoma. Across the study: Nephrectomy followed 15 Gy stereotactic body radiation by 4 weeks. Study-level points and caveats: Baseline intratumoral clonotype presence is unknown without pretreatment biopsies.

Time point described: blood 2 weeks post-SBRT. Indicated treatment: 15 Gy SBRT to primary tumor, nephrectomy 4 weeks later. Blood was sampled at baseline, 2 weeks and 4 weeks after SBRT. As regards this clone: Its antigen remains unidentified.

Assay used: immunoSEQ multiplex PCR; TCRdb lists only in-frame clones, some missing. The sample holds over 60,000 clones; around 80% are singletons and the top ten take under 7%. This TCR was sampled from a man aged 60 to 69 with renal cell carcinoma. Sample: blood, taken from a patient whose treatment included radiotherapy and nephrectomy.

CDR3 sequence: CSVEGGGGAYNEQFF. In DNA, the CDR3 is TGCAGCGTTGAAGGTGGCGGGGGGGCCTACAATGAGCAGTTCTTC. The chain links TRBV29-1 to TRBJ2-1, with TRBD2 identical over 9 bases. J was trimmed by 2 bases and V by 1 base; bases with no gene match: 3. This CDR3 has 15 amino acids. Germline CDR1 SQVTM, CDR2 ANQGSEA.